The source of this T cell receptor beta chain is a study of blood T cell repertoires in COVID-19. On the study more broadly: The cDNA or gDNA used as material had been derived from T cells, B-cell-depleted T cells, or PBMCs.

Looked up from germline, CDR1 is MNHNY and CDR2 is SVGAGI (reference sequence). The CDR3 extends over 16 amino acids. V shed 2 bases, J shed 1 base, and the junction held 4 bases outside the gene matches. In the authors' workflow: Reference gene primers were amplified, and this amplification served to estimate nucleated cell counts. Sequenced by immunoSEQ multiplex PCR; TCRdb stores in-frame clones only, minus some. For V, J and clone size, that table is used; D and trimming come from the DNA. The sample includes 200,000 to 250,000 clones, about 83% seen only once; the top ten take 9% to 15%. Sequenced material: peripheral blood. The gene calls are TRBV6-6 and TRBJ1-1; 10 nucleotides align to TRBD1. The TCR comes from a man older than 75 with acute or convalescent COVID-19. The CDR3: CASSYNRDRGNTEAFF. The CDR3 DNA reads TGTGCCAGCAGTTACAATCGGGACAGGGGGAACACTGAAGCTTTCTTT.